This TCR beta chain was profiled in a study of T cells in Graves' hyperthyroidism and ophthalmopathy. V shed 5 bases and J shed 7 bases, with 20 bases lying between them. The CDR3 sequence is 15 residues long. Germline values: CDR1 MNHEY, CDR2 SMNVEV (reference sequence). At least ten counts were recorded for this clonotype. Amplification of TCR beta CDR3 regions was performed using RNA transcripts as template. The HTBI primer set drove a first-round RT-PCR of the TCR CDR3. Via MiXCR, TCRdb re-called the multiplex PCR reads, giving one row per CDR3 protein. The sample lists hundreds of thousands of distinct CDR3 sequences, approximately 20% seen once, with 3.7% in the top ten.

The clonotype comes from a woman under 30 with Graves' hyperthyroidism. The sequenced sample consisted of blood. This sequence joins TRBV27 and TRBJ1-2; no clear D gene. CDR3: CASSGFGIPAGGYTF. CDR3 nucleotides: TGTGCCAGCAGTGGCTTCGGGATCCCCGCCGGTGGCTACACCTTC.